The rows below give T cell receptor beta chains drawn from one sample of a study of T cell responses to AZD1222 COVID-19 vaccine. The protocol was immunoSEQ multiplex PCR, while the TCRdb copy is restricted to in-frame clones and leaves out a portion. The data show about 100,000 clones, around 87% seen once. The sample consisted of peripheral blood, taken on day 0 of MenACWY control vaccination. These receptors were obtained from an adult in good health. The CDR3 runs from the conserved cysteine through the conserved F or W. The D gene is left open where the match is weak. Clone size is not always given. Where it is, it says once, few, many or a class for expanded clones.

v_call	j_call	d_call	clone_size	cdr3_nt	cdr3_aa
TRBV25-1	TRBJ2-6	NA	once	TGTGCCAGCAGTGAATCAGGGGGGGCCGGGGCCAACGTCCTGACTTTC	CASSESGGAGANVLTF
TRBV7-8	TRBJ1-6	TRBD1	NA	TGTGCCAGCACCGCCCGGCTGGGACAGGGGGCGAGGGGTGCACCCCTCCACTTT	CASTARLGQGARGAPLHF
TRBV2	TRBJ1-3	TRBD1	NA	TGTGCCAGCAGTGGGCCGGACAGGGGCTCAAACACCATATATTTT	CASSGPDRGSNTIYF
TRBV11-3	TRBJ2-5	NA	NA	TGTGCCAGCAGCCAGAGGGGAGATTCGGAGGAGACCCAGTACTTC	CASSQRGDSEETQYF
TRBV5-8	TRBJ2-3	NA	once	TGTGCCAGCAGCTTGGGCAGGGCTAGCACAGATACGCAGTATTTT	CASSLGRASTDTQYF
TRBV5-1	TRBJ1-1	TRBD1	NA	TGCGCCAGCAGCTGGACAGGGACAGGGGTGGGAACTGAAGCTTTCTTT	CASSWTGTGVGTEAFF
TRBV4-3	TRBJ2-3	NA	NA	TGCGCCAGCAGCCAAGCGGGAACCCGGACAGATACGCAGTATTTT	CASSQAGTRTDTQYF
TRBV15	TRBJ1-6	NA	NA	TGTGCCACCAGCAGAGATCGCAACCTCGGTTCACCCCTCCACTTT	CATSRDRNLGSPLHF
TRBV9	TRBJ2-2	TRBD1	once	TGTGCCAGCAGCGTAGTAGGACAGGGCACCGGGGAGCTGTTTTTT	CASSVVGQGTGELFF
TRBV5-1	TRBJ2-5	NA	NA	TGCGCCAGCAGCTGGGCGGGTGTTCCGGGGAGGGAGACCCAGTACTTC	CASSWAGVPGRETQYF
TRBV30	TRBJ1-1	NA	NA	TGTGCCTGGAACTACGACAGGAGGACTGAAGCTTTCTTT	CAWNYDRRTEAFF
TRBV7-2	TRBJ2-2	TRBD1	NA	TGTGCCAGCAGCCCAAGGGACAGGGTCTCCTCCTACACCGGGGAGCTGTTTTTT	CASSPRDRVSSYTGELFF
TRBV6-6	TRBJ1-2	NA	NA	TGTGCCAGCAGTCGATCTTCCAAAAGCGGACAGATTAGTGGCTACACCTTC	CASSRSSKSGQISGYTF
TRBV28	TRBJ2-1	NA	NA	TGTGCCAGCAGTTTAGGAGGGGCTAGCTACAATGAGCAGTTCTTC	CASSLGGASYNEQFF
TRBV27	TRBJ2-7	TRBD1	NA	TGTGCCAGCAGGACAGGGGAGCTAGGGTCCTACGAGCAGTACTTC	CASRTGELGSYEQYF
TRBV6-5	TRBJ2-3	NA	NA	TGTGCCAGCAGTCGGGAGTTAGGCACAGATACGCAGTATTTT	CASSRELGTDTQYF
TRBV7-2	TRBJ2-3	TRBD1	NA	TGTGCCAGCAGCCTAGGACAGGGGCCAGATACGCAGTATTTT	CASSLGQGPDTQYF